This T cell receptor beta chain was observed in a study of control samples from healthy donors and cancer patients. Germline CDR1 is SGHTA and CDR2 is FQGNSA. The CDR3 runs 16 residues. The V end was cut by 3 bases, the J end by 0 bases, with 12 bases between. Assay used: immunoSEQ multiplex PCR; TCRdb lists only in-frame clones, some missing. The table shows 95,000 to 100,000 clones, with about 89% occurring only once. Sequenced: blood. V and J are TRBV7-2 and TRBJ1-3, with D unclear. The TCR was taken from a young man in good health. CDR3 protein: CASSLQASISGNTIYF. The CDR3 DNA sequence: TGTGCCAGCAGCTTGCAGGCCTCGATCTCTGGAAACACCATATATTTT.